This passage covers 11 T cell receptor beta chains from one sample sequenced in a study of T cell responses to AZD1222 COVID-19 vaccine. Assay used: immunoSEQ multiplex PCR; TCRdb lists only in-frame clones, some missing. This repertoire shows under 20,000 clones, about four fifths found once; its top ten account for over 12%. The material was peripheral blood, obtained 28 days after the second AZD1222 dose. The source of these receptors is an adult who received the AZD1222 COVID-19 vaccine.

The J gene is TRBJ1-3, the V gene TRBV10-1; a weak D match, TRBD1 (6 bases). CDR3 length equals 14 residues. Germline assignment: CDR1 WNHNN and CDR2 SYGVQD (reference sequence). V was cut by 4 bases and J by 0 bases, with 7 bases left in between. The CDR3: CASSAGVSGNTIYF. The CDR3 DNA sequence: TGCGCCAGCAGTGCAGGGGTCTCTGGAAACACCATATATTTT.

The chain has TRBV5-4 and TRBJ2-7, with 7 nucleotides matching TRBD1. Germline CDR1 is SGHNT and CDR2 is YYREEE (reference sequence). Germline trimming cut 5 bases from V and 5 bases from J; bases unmatched to any gene: 13. CDR3 length equals 15 residues. The DNA of the CDR3 is TGTGCCAGCAGATCCGCGGCACAGGGGTCCAACGAGCAGTACTTC. Translation gives CASRSAAQGSNEQYF.

This sequence joins TRBV6-2 or TRBV6-3 and TRBJ1-2; TRBD1 matches at 7 bases. The ends lost 5 bases at V and 5 bases at J; junction bases unmatched: 14. Germline V gene data show CDR1 as MNHEY and CDR2 as SVGEGT. The CDR3 has 16 amino acids. The CDR3 DNA reads TGTGCCAGCAGTCAACGAGACAGACAGGGATCATATGGCTACACCTTC. It translates to CASSQRDRQGSYGYTF.

Only one count was recorded for this clone. The chain has TRBV4-3 and TRBJ2-7; no clear D. Germline V gene sequence: CDR1 LGHNA, CDR2 YSLEER. V gave up 1 base and J gave up 0 bases, with 10 bases separating them. The CDR3 consists of 15 residues. CDR3 in amino acids: CASSQGYFSSYEQYF. CDR3 in DNA: TGCGCCAGCAGCCAAGGATACTTTAGCTCCTACGAGCAGTACTTC.

The chain joins TRBV11-2 to TRBJ1-2; tentative D call: TRBD1 (6 bases). The germline V and J ends were trimmed by 5 bases and 0 bases, with 19 bases remaining between them. This CDR3 comprises 17 residues. Germline V lookup: CDR1 SGHAT, CDR2 FQNNGV. The CDR3 here is CASSLKNLQGSNYGYTF. DNA for the CDR3: TGTGCCAGCAGCCTTAAAAACCTACAGGGATCTAACTATGGCTACACCTTC.

The chain links TRBV7-9 to TRBJ2-7; D is unclear. The CDR3 spans 12 residues. Looked up from germline, CDR1 is SEHNR and CDR2 is FQNEAQ (reference sequence). Trimming stripped 5 bases from V and 3 bases from J, with 8 bases between. The CDR3, as DNA: TGTGCCAGCAGCCGAAAAGGCTACGAGCAGTACTTC. As protein: CASSRKGYEQYF.

The chain combines TRBV5-1 with TRBJ2-2, with TRBD2 as a possible D gene (6 bases). In germline, CDR1 is SGHRS, CDR2 YFSETQ. This CDR3 has 15 amino acids. Trimming left V 4 bases short and J 4 bases short, with 14 bases between. The CDR3 loop is CASSPAGLPTGELFF. The CDR3 DNA sequence: TGCGCCAGCAGCCCGGCGGGGCTCCCCACCGGGGAGCTGTTTTTT. The variable domain in full, with the rest retrieved from reference TRBV5-1 and TRBJ2-2, is KAGVTQTPRYLIKTRGQQVTLSCSPISGHRSVSWYQQTPGQGLQFLFEYFSETQRNKGNFPGRFSGRQFSNSRSEMNVSTLELGDSALYLCASSPAGLPTGELFFGEGSRLTVL.

This chain connects TRBV12-3 or TRBV12-4 to TRBJ1-1, with unresolved D. Trimming left V 7 bases short and J 4 bases short, with 13 bases between. This CDR3 spans 13 amino acids. In DNA form, the CDR3 reads TGTGCCAGCACTCTCGGGTTGAGCACTGAAGCTTTCTTT. Protein: CASTLGLSTEAFF.

This clone was counted a few times. V is TRBV5-4 and J is TRBJ2-3; 8 bases align to TRBD2. The CDR3 covers 16 residues. The germline V gene encodes CDR1 SGHNT and CDR2 YYREEE (reference sequence). The J segment lost 2 bases and the V segment lost 6 bases, leaving 11 bases of the junction unmatched. The CDR3 is CASNERSGGPTDTQYF. CDR3 nucleotides: TGTGCCAGCAACGAAAGATCGGGGGGGCCCACAGATACGCAGTATTTT.

The chain carries TRBV6-2 or TRBV6-3 and TRBJ1-5, with a possible D match to TRBD1 (6 bases). Trimming took 5 bases from V and 2 from J, leaving 7 bases between them. Germline assignment: CDR1 MNHEY and CDR2 SVGEGT. The CDR3 runs 13 residues. Here the CDR3 reads CASSRQGNQPQHF. CDR3 nucleotide sequence: TGTGCCAGCAGTAGACAGGGCAATCAGCCCCAGCATTTT.

V usage is TRBV19 and J usage is TRBJ2-7, with 10 positions matching TRBD1. This CDR3 region has 15 residues. Germline V gene data show CDR1 as LNHDA and CDR2 as SQIVND (reference sequence). V was clipped by 5 bases and J by 2 bases; unmatched bases: 6. The CDR3 loop is CASSRRDRGPYEQYF. The CDR3 DNA sequence: TGTGCCAGTAGTCGGAGGGACAGGGGCCCCTACGAGCAGTACTTC. The full variable domain, in which reference TRBV19 and TRBJ2-7 provide the parts outside the CDR3, is DGGITQSPKYLFRKEGQNVTLSCEQNLNHDAMYWYRQDPGQGLRLIYYSQIVNDFQKGDIAEGYSVSREKKESFPLTVTSAQKNPTAFYLCASSRRDRGPYEQYFGPGTRLTVT.